Listed below are T cell receptor beta chains from one sample, sequenced in a study of Ad26.COV2.S vaccination and SARS-CoV-2 variants. TCRdb keeps only in-frame clones here, not all; method: immunoSEQ multiplex PCR. The sample includes about 350,000 clones, about nine tenths seen only once; the top ten take around 6.4%. Specimen: peripheral blood, collected in a trial of Ad26.COV2.S vaccine versus placebo. These receptors came from a person aged 18-60 years who received the Ad26.COV2.S COVID-19 vaccine or a placebo. Each CDR3 is given with its conserved first and last residue. D genes are given only for firm matches. The size entry is marked missing in some rows and otherwise reads once, few, many or a size class.

TRBJ2-1 - TRBD2 TRBV9 CASSAGLAGGWEQFF TGTGCCAGCAGCGCTGGACTAGCGGGAGGGTGGGAGCAGTTCTTC
TRBJ1-5 - - TRBV7-2 CASSLARGRFGQPQHF TGTGCCAGCAGCTTAGCCCGGGGGCGCTTCGGTCAGCCCCAGCATTTT
TRBJ2-5 few - TRBV7-3 CASSFVRGETQYF TGTGCCAGCAGCTTCGTCCGGGGTGAGACCCAGTACTTC
TRBJ2-5 - - TRBV20-1 CSARDPPSQYF TGCAGTGCTAGAGACCCTCCATCCCAGTACTTC
TRBJ2-3 - - TRBV18 CASSPSGQTSTDTQYF TGTGCCAGCTCACCATCTGGACAGACTAGCACAGATACGCAGTATTTT
TRBJ2-7 few - TRBV7-9 CASSRRSYEQYF TGTGCCAGCAGCCGTCGAAGCTACGAGCAGTACTTC
TRBJ1-1 - - TRBV30 CAWSVHGGTEAFF TGTGCCTGGAGTGTACACGGGGGCACTGAAGCTTTCTTT
TRBJ1-1 - - TRBV27 CASSLYAVNTEAFF TGTGCCAGCAGTTTATATGCAGTGAACACTGAAGCTTTCTTT
TRBJ2-1 - TRBD1 TRBV7-3 CASSTPGQPLTGEQFF TGTGCCAGCAGCACTCCGGGACAGCCCCTTACGGGTGAGCAGTTCTTC
TRBJ1-3 - - TRBV9 CASAFSYRDSGNTIYF TGTGCCAGCGCCTTCTCATACAGGGACTCTGGAAACACCATATATTTT
TRBJ2-7 - TRBD1 TRBV6-5 CASMRDRYEQYF TGTGCCAGCATGCGGGACAGGTACGAGCAGTACTTC
TRBJ1-5 - TRBD1 TRBV4-2 CASRGQGNQPQHF TGTGCCAGCAGAGGACAGGGGAACCAGCCCCAGCATTTT
TRBJ2-5 - TRBD1 TRBV19 CASSINRGPETQYF TGTGCCAGTAGTATAAACAGGGGACCGGAGACCCAGTACTTC
TRBJ2-7 - TRBD1 TRBV4-3 CASSQDRYGTGVQYF TGCGCCAGCAGCCAAGACCGATACGGGACAGGGGTCCAGTACTTC
TRBJ1-2 - - TRBV4-2 CASSQVYGGYTF TGTGCCAGCAGCCAAGTTTATGGTGGCTACACCTTC
TRBJ2-2 - - TRBV12-5 CASAPPRGELFF TGTGCTAGTGCTCCCCCCCGCGGGGAGCTGTTTTTT
TRBJ2-5 - TRBD1 TRBV29-1 CSVSRGTGLETQYF TGCAGCGTTAGCAGGGGGACAGGATTGGAGACCCAGTACTTC
TRBJ2-7 - - TRBV2 CASSDRAPYEQYF TGTGCCAGCAGTGACAGGGCCCCCTACGAGCAGTACTTC
TRBJ2-1 - - TRBV23-1 CASGEQFF TGCGCCAGCGGTGAGCAGTTCTTC
TRBJ2-3 - - TRBV5-8 CASSLEGASTDTQYF TGTGCCAGCAGCTTGGAAGGGGCCAGCACAGATACGCAGTATTTT
TRBJ1-5 - - TRBV28 CASSLGLGNQPQHF TGTGCCAGCAGTTTAGGCCTGGGCAATCAGCCCCAGCATTTT
TRBJ1-2 - - TRBV4-3 CASSPRDTLGGYTF TGCGCCAGCAGCCCCCGGGACACCTTGGGTGGCTACACCTTC
TRBJ1-5 few TRBD1 TRBV5-6 CASSRTGGNQPQHF TGTGCCAGCAGCAGGACAGGGGGAAATCAGCCCCAGCATTTT
TRBJ2-2 - TRBD1 TRBV9 CASAPFAGTANTGELFF TGTGCCAGCGCTCCATTTGCCGGGACAGCGAACACCGGGGAGCTGTTTTTT
TRBJ2-2 few TRBD2 TRBV11-1 CASSLRLAGGTGELFF TGTGCCAGCAGCCTCCGACTAGCGGGAGGCACCGGGGAGCTGTTTTTT
TRBJ2-5 - - TRBV6-2/TRBV6-3 CASSFSGQETQYF TGTGCCAGCAGTTTTTCAGGGCAAGAGACCCAGTACTTC
TRBJ2-3 - TRBD2 TRBV7-2 CASSLGGLAGYTDTQYF TGTGCCAGCAGCTTGGGGGGACTAGCGGGATACACAGATACGCAGTATTTT
TRBJ2-4 - - TRBV20-1 CSASFSGDLAKNIQYF TGCAGTGCTAGTTTTTCCGGGGATTTAGCCAAAAACATTCAGTACTTC
TRBJ1-2 - - TRBV11-2 CASRLEISNYGYTF TGTGCCAGCAGGTTGGAGATTTCTAACTATGGCTACACCTTC
TRBJ1-1 - - TRBV7-2 CASSLAGRTMNTEAFF TGTGCCAGCAGCTTAGCTGGCAGGACCATGAACACTGAAGCTTTCTTT
TRBJ2-3 - TRBD2 TRBV6-2/TRBV6-3 CASSYSGAGVPDTQYF TGTGCCAGCAGTTACTCGGGCGCGGGGGTACCAGATACGCAGTATTTT
TRBJ1-6 - - TRBV6-2/TRBV6-3 CASSYAGDNSPLHF TGTGCCAGCAGTTACGCGGGGGATAATTCACCCCTCCACTTT
TRBJ2-1 - TRBD2 TRBV7-2 CASSPGLRNEQFF TGTGCCAGCAGCCCGGGACTACGCAATGAGCAGTTCTTC
TRBJ2-3 - - TRBV5-8 CASNYFAGTSTDTQYF TGTGCCAGCAACTACTTTGCGGGGACTAGCACAGATACGCAGTATTTT
TRBJ2-2 - - TRBV5-1 CASSLGAVTTGELFF TGCGCCAGCAGCTTGGGGGCAGTTACCACCGGGGAGCTGTTTTTT
TRBJ2-7 - - TRBV4-3 CASSPILSSYEQYF TGCGCCAGCAGCCCGATCCTGAGCTCCTACGAGCAGTACTTC
TRBJ2-5 - TRBD2 TRBV28 CASSLWGSGGKETQYF TGTGCCAGCAGTTTATGGGGTAGCGGGGGGAAAGAGACCCAGTACTTC
TRBJ1-4 - - TRBV9 CASSTHRDGKLFF TGTGCCAGCAGCACCCACAGGGACGGAAAACTGTTTTTT
TRBJ2-3 once - TRBV7-9 CASSREYGTDTQYF TGTGCCAGCAGTCGGGAGTATGGCACAGATACGCAGTATTTT
TRBJ2-3 - TRBD2 TRBV9 CASSVGAGGGTDTQYF TGTGCCAGCAGCGTGGGAGCGGGAGGAGGCACAGATACGCAGTATTTT
TRBJ1-4 - - TRBV28 CASSFTGGRMGEKLFF TGTGCCAGCAGCTTTACAGGAGGCAGAATGGGTGAAAAACTGTTTTTT
TRBJ1-3 - - TRBV12-3/TRBV12-4 CASSPHSGNTIYF TGTGCCAGCAGTCCTCACTCTGGAAACACCATATATTTT
TRBJ1-5 - TRBD1 TRBV5-8 CASRTTGVGNQPQHF TGTGCCAGCAGAACTACAGGGGTTGGCAATCAGCCCCAGCATTTT
TRBJ1-6 - TRBD1 TRBV30 CAWEGQYNSPLHF TGTGCCTGGGAGGGACAGTATAATTCACCCCTCCACTTT
TRBJ1-3 few TRBD1 TRBV7-2 CASRSSGGSGNTIYF TGTGCCAGCAGATCCTCAGGGGGCTCTGGAAACACCATATATTTT
TRBJ2-7 - TRBD1 TRBV4-1 CASSQDWGQNYEQYF TGCGCCAGCAGCCAAGATTGGGGACAGAACTACGAGCAGTACTTC
TRBJ2-1 - TRBD2 TRBV15 CATSTAGGSYNEQFF TGTGCCACCAGCACCGCCGGGGGGTCCTACAATGAGCAGTTCTTC
TRBJ1-2 - - TRBV19 CASGIRGYTF TGTGCCAGTGGGATACGTGGCTACACCTTC
TRBJ1-5 - TRBD1 TRBV3-1/TRBV3-2 CASSQGTGDQPQHF TGTGCCAGCAGCCAGGGGACAGGGGATCAGCCCCAGCATTTT
TRBJ1-1 - - TRBV5-1 CASNIGNTEAFF TGCGCCAGCAACATAGGGAACACTGAAGCTTTCTTT
TRBJ2-7 - TRBD2 TRBV6-5 CASTEGLAGYEQYF TGTGCCAGCACCGAGGGACTAGCGGGGTACGAGCAGTACTTC
TRBJ1-2 - - TRBV27 CASSLGDTYGYTF TGTGCCAGCAGTTTGGGGGACACCTATGGCTACACCTTC